The 9 T cell receptor beta chains listed next were all sequenced from one sample in a study of graft-versus-host responses after intestinal transplantation. Produced via immunoSEQ multiplex PCR; TCRdb's table is partial and in-frame only. The profile shows about 40,000 clones, about 95% of them singletons. The antigens these receptors bind are not known. The material sequenced was unstimulated CD8+ T cells sorted from spleen or lymph node cells, taken before transplant. All receptors derive from a human donor who was the organ donor for an intestinal transplant.

V is TRBV11-2 and J is TRBJ2-7, with D tentatively TRBD1 (5 bases). Trimming removed 0 bases at V and 3 bases at J, with 12 bases between. The length of the CDR3 is 15 residues. CDR1 is SGHAT and CDR2 is FQNNGV in the germline V gene. CDR3: CASSLEGRGGYEQYF. In DNA, the CDR3 is TGTGCCAGCAGCTTAGAAGGTAGGGGTGGCTACGAGCAGTACTTC.

The V gene is TRBV5-1, the J gene TRBJ1-4; TRBD1 agrees at 12 bases. Per the germline V gene, CDR1 is SGHRS and CDR2 is YFSETQ. The CDR3 extends over 15 amino acids. J gave up 7 bases and V 0 bases, and 1 base lay outside the gene matches. The CDR3 loop is CASSLGDRGPEKLFF. The DNA for the CDR3 is TGCGCCAGCAGCTTGGGGGACAGGGGGCCTGAAAAACTGTTTTTT.

The rearrangement links TRBV27 to TRBJ1-2; 7 nucleotides agree with TRBD1. The CDR3 spans 13 residues. Germline loops: CDR1 MNHEY, CDR2 SMNVEV (reference sequence). V lost 6 bases and J lost 4; bases outside the gene matches: 5. CDR3 in amino acids: CASRAGTAYGYTF. Written as DNA, the CDR3 is TGTGCCAGCAGAGCCGGGACAGCCTATGGCTACACCTTC.

The chain combines TRBV4-1 with TRBJ1-5, with unresolved D. CDR1 and CDR2 from the germline V gene are MGHRA and YSYEKL. This CDR3 has 15 residues. The V end lost 0 bases, the J end lost 5 bases, and 11 bases lay between the germline ends. The CDR3 spells CASSQDTSPHQPQHF. The CDR3 DNA is TGCGCCAGCAGCCAAGACACCAGCCCCCATCAGCCCCAGCATTTT.

Only one count was recorded for this clone. V gene TRBV13 combines with J gene TRBJ1-2; 7 nucleotides align to TRBD1. CDR3 size: 14 residues. The V and J ends lost 5 bases and 5 bases, in that order; junction bases with no gene match: 8. Germline lookup yields CDR1 PRHDT and CDR2 FYEKMQ (reference sequence). DNA for the CDR3: TGTGCCAGCAGCCCTGGGACAGAGGCTTATGGCTACACCTTC. It specifies CASSPGTEAYGYTF.

V and J are TRBV5-6 and TRBJ2-2; 14 nucleotides agree with TRBD2. This CDR3 is 17 amino acids long. Germline assignment: CDR1 SGHDT and CDR2 YYEEEE. Losses at the gene ends were 4 bases for V and 13 bases for J; bases not matched to a gene: 15. The CDR3, as DNA: TGTGCCAGCAGCATCAATCCGGGACTAGCGGGGGTCGTGCGGCTGTTTTTT. This translates into CASSINPGLAGVVRLFF. Drawing the rest from reference TRBV5-6 and TRBJ2-2, the complete variable domain is DAGVTQSPTHLIKTRGQQVTLRCSPKSGHDTVSWYQQALGQGPQFIFQYYEEEERQRGNFPDRFSGHQFPNYSSELNVNALLLGDSALYLCASSINPGLAGVVRLFFGEGSRLTVL.

This sequence joins TRBV15 and TRBJ1-4, with D unresolved. Germline lookup yields CDR1 LNHNV and CDR2 YYDKDF (reference sequence). V was shortened by 2 bases and J by 8 bases, with 18 bases between the two germline ends. The CDR3 totals 16 residues. As DNA, the CDR3 is TGTGCCACCAGCAGATTGGAGATCGGAGCAGACGAAAAACTGTTTTTT. Translating gives CATSRLEIGADEKLFF.

The CDR3 is CASSSSGTDYGYTF. The CDR3 nucleotides are TGTGCCAGCAGCTCCAGCGGAACGGACTATGGCTACACCTTC. The rearrangement uses TRBV7-3 and TRBJ1-2; D ambiguous. V was cut by 4 bases and J by 3 bases, with 12 bases left in between. The germline CDR1 and CDR2 sequences are SGHTA and FQGTGA. The CDR3 has 14 amino acids.

The rearrangement joins TRBV6-6 to TRBJ2-7, with 7 bases identical to TRBD1. V shed 9 bases, J shed 5 bases, and the junction held 13 bases outside the gene matches. Germline lookup yields CDR1 MNHNY and CDR2 SVGAGI (reference sequence). The CDR3 loop spans 14 amino acids. The CDR3 nucleotides are TGTGCCAGTAGGACAGGCGTGCTCAGCGACGAGCAGTACTTC. Protein sequence: CASRTGVLSDEQYF.